This TCR beta chain came from a study of PD-1 blockade in classical Hodgkin lymphoma. Whole-study results and caveats: Among the patients, those starting nivolumab under 1 year after ASCT were excluded. By cycle point C4D1, TCR diversity had risen significantly in CD4+ cells (but not CD8+ cells).

Sequencing used immunoSEQ multiplex PCR; TCRdb keeps in-frame clones, though not all of them. The sample includes around 99,000 clones, roughly 79% seen only once; the top ten take roughly 15%. This clone was seen only once. Its antigen remains unidentified. Relapse after autologous stem cell transplantation occurred in every patient, and brentuximab vedotin exposure varied. The CDR3 is 16 residues long. V was clipped by 3 bases and J by 5 bases; unmatched bases: 11. Germline V gene sequence: CDR1 LNHDA, CDR2 SQIVND (reference sequence). The receptor was isolated from a human donor with classical Hodgkin lymphoma. This material consisted of peripheral blood mononuclear cells (PBMCs), taken before the second cycle of nivolumab. The rearrangement links TRBV19 to TRBJ2-5; 8 nucleotides line up with TRBD1. The chain's CDR3 is CASSMNRGVIGETQYF. CDR3 coding DNA: TGTGCCAGTAGTATGAACAGGGGGGTTATTGGGGAGACCCAGTACTTC.